This T cell receptor beta chain was sequenced for a study of blood T cell repertoires in COVID-19. At the level of the study: Sources were T cells, B-cell-depleted T cells, or PBMCs; the material itself was cDNA or gDNA.

Authors' processing steps: Using reference gene primer amplification, nucleated cell counts were estimated. Profiling relied on immunoSEQ multiplex PCR, and the TCRdb table lists in-frame clones only, not all of them. D and trimming come from the DNA, and the V and J calls and clone size come from that table. The data show 150,000 to 200,000 clones, about four fifths seen once. Losses at the gene ends were 5 bases for V and 2 bases for J; bases not matched to a gene: 4. Germline V lookup: CDR1 SGHNT, CDR2 YYREEE (reference sequence). The CDR3 covers 13 residues. Seattle cases were enrolled at active infection and followed longitudinally.

The receptor's source is a woman aged 35 to 49 with COVID-19, enrolled during active disease. V and J are TRBV5-4 and TRBJ2-7, with 7 bases lining up with TRBD2. Material for sequencing was peripheral blood. This CDR3 is CASRIGGAYEQYF. In nucleotides, the CDR3 is TGTGCCAGCAGAATTGGGGGGGCCTACGAGCAGTACTTC.